The next 10 T cell receptor beta chains were all read from a single sample in a study of blood T cells in healthy people across ages. Through a sample-barcoded 5' primer and a J-beta primer mix, a second PCR was run for roughly 7 to 11 cycles. Each CDR3 protein is one row after TCRdb ran MiXCR on the 5' RACE reads. The table records over a million distinct CDR3 sequences, roughly 40% of them present only once. The specimen sequenced was blood. The receptor source for this set is a woman between 18 and 30 years old in good health.

The rearrangement uses TRBV19 and TRBJ2-5, with no clear D. Trimming took off 4 bases at V and 0 bases at J, with 12 bases between the two ends. CDR3 length equals 15 residues. The germline gives CDR1 LNHDA, CDR2 SQIVND (reference sequence). The CDR3: CASSKTSGYQETQYF. Here the CDR3 DNA reads TGTGCCAGTAGTAAAACCTCCGGGTACCAAGAGACCCAGTACTTC.

This rearrangement joins TRBV6-1 to TRBJ2-3; 8 bases fit TRBD2. V was pared by 1 base and J by 4 bases, with 10 bases of the junction left unmatched. The CDR3 loop spans 17 amino acids. The V gene's germline CDR1 is MNHNS and CDR2 SASEGT. CDR3 loop: CASSEGVVGTRADTQYF. The CDR3 DNA reads as TGTGCCAGCAGTGAAGGCGTGGTCGGGACTAGGGCAGATACGCAGTATTTT.

This clonotype has at least ten counts. The chain recombines TRBV28 with TRBJ2-1; 7 bases are shared with TRBD1. The CDR3 loop spans 14 amino acids. Germline loops: CDR1 MDHEN, CDR2 SYDVKM. The ends lost 10 bases at V and 6 bases at J; junction bases unmatched: 12. CDR3 bases: TGTGCCATCTTTAGACAGGGAGAGCTCAATGAGCAGTTCTTC. It yields the protein CAIFRQGELNEQFF.

This chain connects TRBV7-9 to TRBJ2-7; D gene ambiguous. Germline loops: CDR1 SEHNR, CDR2 FQNEAQ (reference sequence). Trimming removed 2 bases at V and 0 bases at J, with 11 bases between. The CDR3 loop spans 15 amino acids. The CDR3 sequence is CASSLPWASSYEQYF. The CDR3 bases are TGTGCCAGCAGCTTACCCTGGGCAAGCTCCTACGAGCAGTACTTC.

This clonotype was detected only a few times. V and J are TRBV2 and TRBJ2-3; the match to TRBD2 covers 8 bases. Germline V gene data show CDR1 as SNHLY and CDR2 as FYNNEI. There are 14 residues in the CDR3. V gave up 5 bases and J gave up 2 bases; unmatched junction bases: 3. CDR3 sequence (DNA): TGTGCCAGCAGTAAGCGGGGGAACACAGATACGCAGTATTTT. It translates to CASSKRGNTDTQYF.

This sequence joins TRBV5-1 and TRBJ1-4; D perhaps matches TRBD1 (6 bases). The CDR3 runs to 14 residues. Germline loops: CDR1 SGHRS, CDR2 YFSETQ. Trimming pared 1 base from V and 10 bases from J, leaving 14 bases between. The CDR3 region is CASSLQQGIGKLFF. As DNA, the CDR3 is TGCGCCAGCAGCTTGCAACAGGGTATCGGAAAACTGTTTTTT. The variable domain in full, with the rest retrieved from reference TRBV5-1 and TRBJ1-4, is KAGVTQTPRYLIKTRGQQVTLSCSPISGHRSVSWYQQTPGQGLQFLFEYFSETQRNKGNFPGRFSGRQFSNSRSEMNVSTLELGDSALYLCASSLQQGIGKLFFGSGTQLSVL.

The chain has TRBV2 and TRBJ2-4; maybe TRBD2 (7 bases). The V end was cut by 1 base, the J end by 13 bases, with 20 bases between. This CDR3 spans 15 amino acids. The germline gives CDR1 SNHLY, CDR2 FYNNEI. The CDR3 sequence is CASSEGWRGRDEQYF. In DNA form, the CDR3 reads TGTGCCAGCAGTGAAGGGTGGAGGGGGAGGGATGAGCAGTACTTC.

V gene TRBV6-1 combines with J gene TRBJ1-2; D may be TRBD1 (5 bases). CDR3 length: 14 amino acids. The germline V gene encodes CDR1 MNHNS and CDR2 SASEGT. Trimming removed 3 bases from V and 4 bases from J, with 12 bases in between. Here the CDR3 reads CASSDGGGAYGYTF. The DNA of the CDR3 is TGTGCCAGCAGTGACGGGGGAGGGGCCTATGGCTACACCTTC.

The chain recombines TRBV30 with TRBJ2-2, with TRBD1 as a possible D gene (5 bases). The CDR3 sequence is 15 residues long. Deletions cut 0 bases from V and 6 bases from J, with 14 bases between. Per the germline V gene, CDR1 is GTSNPN and CDR2 is SVGIG (reference sequence). CDR3 in DNA: TGTGCCTGGAGTGTACTGAGTAGGGGTTCCGGGGAGCTGTTTTTT. As protein: CAWSVLSRGSGELFF.

The V and J genes are TRBV6-1 and TRBJ2-5; D is unresolved. Per germline, CDR1 MNHNS and CDR2 SASEGT. This CDR3 comprises 15 residues. Trimming cost V 3 bases and J 4 bases, with 15 bases left between them. The CDR3 is CASSDTLGWSETQYF. The CDR3 DNA is TGTGCCAGCAGTGACACACTGGGGTGGTCAGAGACCCAGTACTTC.